This T cell receptor beta chain appears in the sequencing data of a study of blood T cell repertoires in COVID-19. Study overall: COVID-19 samples collected from the United States, Italy and Spain covered acute and convalescent phases. Sources were T cells, B-cell-depleted T cells, or PBMCs; the material itself was cDNA or gDNA.

V gave up 0 bases and J gave up 0 bases; unmatched junction bases: 2. From germline, CDR1 is SGHRS and CDR2 YFSETQ. CDR3 length: 16 residues. Authors' analysis steps: Estimates of nucleated cell counts were drawn from the amplification of reference gene primers. Profiled with immunoSEQ multiplex PCR; TCRdb holds only in-frame clones, not every one. The DNA was the basis for D and trimming; V, J and clone size are from that table. Here the sample spans 300,000 to 450,000 clones, around nine tenths being singletons. This TCR derives from a human donor in a cohort sampled during active COVID-19. The sequencing input was peripheral blood. The V gene is TRBV5-1, the J gene TRBJ2-2; 7 bases are a match to TRBD2. CDR3 sequence: CASSLEAGTNTGELFF. CDR3 DNA: TGCGCCAGCAGCTTGGAAGCGGGGACGAACACCGGGGAGCTGTTTTTT.